This TCR beta chain was obtained from a study of OX40 agonist ivuxolimab in advanced cancers. Germline V gene lookup returns CDR1 GTSNPN and CDR2 SVGIG (reference sequence). The CDR3 length is 14 residues. V dropped 1 base and J dropped 5 bases, with 13 bases sitting between them. Data came from immunoSEQ multiplex PCR; TCRdb stores just in-frame clones and leaves some out. This sample has about 93,000 clones, with around nine tenths found just once. Sequenced material: CD4+ or CD8+ T cells sorted from blood, taken in a trial of the OX40 agonist ivuxolimab. This sequence joins TRBV30 and TRBJ2-3; TRBD2 is a possible D gene (5 bases). This TCR came from an adult with an advanced solid tumor such as melanoma, head and neck, liver or kidney cancer. This chain's CDR3 is CAWSAGGAGDTQYF. CDR3 coding DNA: TGTGCCTGGAGTGCTGGAGGAGCAGGAGATACGCAGTATTTT.